The 4 T cell receptor beta chains in this list originate from one sample, sequenced in a study of Graves' ophthalmopathy and Graves' hyperthyroidism. The authors amplified TCR beta CDR3 regions, and they did so from RNA transcripts for repertoire sequencing. The first-round RT-PCR employed HTBI primers together with the Qiagen OneStep RT-PCR kit. A multiplex PCR was then performed as the second round. TCRdb used MiXCR to reprocess the multiplex PCR reads, holding one entry per CDR3 protein. The sample holds over a million distinct CDR3 sequences, about 36% seen once. Sequenced sample: peripheral blood or thyroid tissue (not recorded which). Source of these receptors: an adult man with Graves' hyperthyroidism.

This clonotype was seen many times. The rearrangement joins TRBV7-8 to TRBJ2-5; TRBD2 aligns across 7 bases. The CDR3 is 17 amino acids. Germline values: CDR1 SGHVS, CDR2 FQNEAQ. V lost 5 bases and J lost 2; bases outside the gene matches: 14. The CDR3 bases are TGTGCCAGCAGCGTCACCCAAACATGGGGGGGACAAGAGACCCAGTACTTC. Protein product: CASSVTQTWGGQETQYF.

This clonotype was observed many times. The V and J genes are TRBV7-9 and TRBJ1-1; D not resolved. Germline V gene lookup returns CDR1 SEHNR and CDR2 FQNEAQ (reference sequence). V gave up 7 bases and J gave up 6 bases, with 15 bases separating them. This CDR3 spans 13 amino acids. The CDR3 region is CASIIIALPEAFF. CDR3 bases: TGTGCCAGCATAATCATAGCGCTCCCTGAAGCTTTCTTT.

The V and J genes are TRBV20-1 and TRBJ1-2, with unresolved D. Trimming stripped 6 bases from V and 3 bases from J, with 17 bases between. From germline, CDR1 is DFQATT and CDR2 SNEGSKA (reference sequence). CDR3 length: 14 residues. CDR3 coding DNA: TGCAGTGCCAGCCGACGCGCCGATGACTATGGCTACACCTTC. Amino acids: CSASRRADDYGYTF.

There are a few counts of this clonotype. The rearrangement uses TRBV18 and TRBJ2-7; 10 nucleotides agree with TRBD1. Germline V CDR1 and CDR2: KGHSH, LQKENI. V gave up 2 bases and J gave up 2 bases; unmatched junction bases: 9. The CDR3 contains 17 residues. The CDR3 loop reads CASSPFVSGTGAYEQYF. The CDR3, as DNA: TGTGCCAGCTCACCATTCGTTTCTGGGACAGGGGCCTACGAGCAGTACTTC.